This entry is about one TCR beta chain. The antigen remains undetermined. The data are from a study of cytomegalovirus exposure and HLA in healthy donors. Notes on the study in general: The study found most TCR sequences rare, yet found some public TCRs in many donors. In a later analysis, first-cohort TCR clusters were found to tend to co-occur in the 130 or so validation repertoires.

CDR1 is SGHDT and CDR2 is YYEEEE in the germline V gene. V lost 5 bases, J lost 2 bases, and 4 bases stayed unmatched. CDR3 length: 15 amino acids. Using immunoSEQ multiplex PCR, the repertoire was profiled, and TCRdb retains in-frame clones only, with some absent. This sample has 190,000 or so clones; roughly 84% occur once, and the top ten carry about 3%. The sample was PBMCs. The chain is built from TRBV5-6 and TRBJ2-7, with 13 positions matching TRBD2. This clonotype was sampled from a woman younger than 35 in good health and CMV-seropositive. CDR3 sequence reads: CASSPTSGGAYEQYF. CDR3 nucleotides: TGTGCCAGCAGTCCTACTAGCGGGGGGGCCTACGAGCAGTACTTC.